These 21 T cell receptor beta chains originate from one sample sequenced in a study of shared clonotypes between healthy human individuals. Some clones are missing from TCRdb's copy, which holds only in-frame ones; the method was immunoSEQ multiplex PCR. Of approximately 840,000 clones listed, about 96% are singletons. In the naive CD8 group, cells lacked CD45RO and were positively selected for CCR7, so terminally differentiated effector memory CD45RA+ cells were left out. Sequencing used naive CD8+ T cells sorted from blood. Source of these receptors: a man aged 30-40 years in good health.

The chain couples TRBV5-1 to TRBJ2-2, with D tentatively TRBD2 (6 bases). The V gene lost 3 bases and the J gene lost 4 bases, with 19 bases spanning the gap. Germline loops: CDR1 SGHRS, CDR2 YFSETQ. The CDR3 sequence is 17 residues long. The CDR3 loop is CASSSQPEGRGTGELFF. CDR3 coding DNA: TGCGCCAGCAGCTCGCAGCCGGAGGGTCGAGGCACCGGGGAGCTGTTTTTT.

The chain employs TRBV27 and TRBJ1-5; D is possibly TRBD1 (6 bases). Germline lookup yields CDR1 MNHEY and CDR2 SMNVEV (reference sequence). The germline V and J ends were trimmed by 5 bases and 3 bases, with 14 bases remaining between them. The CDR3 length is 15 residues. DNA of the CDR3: TGTGCCAGCAGTCCGATGACAGGATCCAATCAGCCCCAGCATTTT. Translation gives CASSPMTGSNQPQHF.

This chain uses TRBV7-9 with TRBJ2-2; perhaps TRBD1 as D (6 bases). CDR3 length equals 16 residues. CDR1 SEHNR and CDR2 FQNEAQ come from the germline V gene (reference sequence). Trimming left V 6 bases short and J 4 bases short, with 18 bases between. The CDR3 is CASRPTGRTFTGELFF. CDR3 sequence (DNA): TGTGCCAGCAGACCAACAGGGAGAACCTTCACCGGGGAGCTGTTTTTT.

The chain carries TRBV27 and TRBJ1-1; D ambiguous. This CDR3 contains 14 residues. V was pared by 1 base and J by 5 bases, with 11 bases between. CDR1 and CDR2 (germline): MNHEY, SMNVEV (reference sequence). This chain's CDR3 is CASSLLEGRTEAFF. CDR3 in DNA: TGTGCCAGCAGTTTATTGGAGGGAAGGACTGAAGCTTTCTTT.

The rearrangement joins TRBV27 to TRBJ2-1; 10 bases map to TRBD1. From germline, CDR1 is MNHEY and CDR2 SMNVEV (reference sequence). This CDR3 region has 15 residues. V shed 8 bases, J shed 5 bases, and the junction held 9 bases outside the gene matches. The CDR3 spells CASAQGDRGNNEQFF. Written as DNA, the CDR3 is TGTGCCAGCGCCCAGGGGGACAGGGGTAACAATGAGCAGTTCTTC.

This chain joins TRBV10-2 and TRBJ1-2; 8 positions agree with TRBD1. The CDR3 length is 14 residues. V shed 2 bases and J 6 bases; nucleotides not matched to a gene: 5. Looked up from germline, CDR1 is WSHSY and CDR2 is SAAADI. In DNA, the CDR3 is TGCGCCAGCAGTGAGCCCAGGGGGCTGGATGGCTACACCTTC. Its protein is CASSEPRGLDGYTF.

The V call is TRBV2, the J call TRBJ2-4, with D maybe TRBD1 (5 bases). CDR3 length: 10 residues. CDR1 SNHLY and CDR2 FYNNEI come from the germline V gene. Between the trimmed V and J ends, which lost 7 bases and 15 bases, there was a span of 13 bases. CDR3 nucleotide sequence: TGTGCCAGCACGGGCGACAGTTGGTACTTC. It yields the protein CASTGDSWYF.

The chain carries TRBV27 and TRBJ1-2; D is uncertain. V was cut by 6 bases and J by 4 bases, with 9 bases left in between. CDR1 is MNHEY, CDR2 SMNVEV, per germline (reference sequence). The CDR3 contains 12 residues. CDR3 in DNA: TGTGCCAGCAGCGACGGAGGCTATGGCTACACCTTC. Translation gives CASSDGGYGYTF.

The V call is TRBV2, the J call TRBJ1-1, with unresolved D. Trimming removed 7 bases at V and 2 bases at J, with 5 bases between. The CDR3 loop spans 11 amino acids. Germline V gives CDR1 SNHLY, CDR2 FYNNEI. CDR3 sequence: CASNTNTEAFF. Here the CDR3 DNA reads TGTGCCAGCAATACCAACACTGAAGCTTTCTTT.

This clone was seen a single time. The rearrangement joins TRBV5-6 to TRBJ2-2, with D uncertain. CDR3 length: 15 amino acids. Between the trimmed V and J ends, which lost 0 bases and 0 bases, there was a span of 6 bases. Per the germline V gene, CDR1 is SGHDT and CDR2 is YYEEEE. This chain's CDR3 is CASSLAKTNTGELFF. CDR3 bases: TGTGCCAGCAGCTTGGCGAAGACGAACACCGGGGAGCTGTTTTTT.

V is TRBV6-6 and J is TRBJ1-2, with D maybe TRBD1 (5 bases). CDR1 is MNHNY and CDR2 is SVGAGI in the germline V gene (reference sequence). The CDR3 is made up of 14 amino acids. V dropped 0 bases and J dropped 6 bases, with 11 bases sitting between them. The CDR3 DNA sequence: TGTGCCAGCAGTTACTCGGCCCAGGGAAATGGCTACACCTTC. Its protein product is CASSYSAQGNGYTF.

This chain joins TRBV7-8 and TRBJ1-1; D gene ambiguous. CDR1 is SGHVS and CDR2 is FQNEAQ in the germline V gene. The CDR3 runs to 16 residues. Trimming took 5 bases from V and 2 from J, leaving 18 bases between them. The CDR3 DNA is TGTGCCAGCAGCCTCCCTCAGGCAGCTGGAAACACTGAAGCTTTCTTT. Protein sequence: CASSLPQAAGNTEAFF.

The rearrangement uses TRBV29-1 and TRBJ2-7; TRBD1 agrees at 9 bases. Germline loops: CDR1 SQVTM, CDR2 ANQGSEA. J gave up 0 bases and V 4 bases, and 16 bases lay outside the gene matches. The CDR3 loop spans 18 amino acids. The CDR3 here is CSVGGPGQGLGSSYEQYF. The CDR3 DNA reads TGCAGCGTTGGAGGACCGGGACAGGGCCTAGGATCCTCCTACGAGCAGTACTTC.

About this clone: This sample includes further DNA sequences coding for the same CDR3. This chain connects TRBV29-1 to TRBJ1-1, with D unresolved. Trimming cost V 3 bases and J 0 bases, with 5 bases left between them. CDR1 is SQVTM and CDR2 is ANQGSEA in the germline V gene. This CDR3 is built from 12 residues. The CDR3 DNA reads TGCAGCGTTGAGGCCCTGAACACTGAAGCTTTCTTT. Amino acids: CSVEALNTEAFF.

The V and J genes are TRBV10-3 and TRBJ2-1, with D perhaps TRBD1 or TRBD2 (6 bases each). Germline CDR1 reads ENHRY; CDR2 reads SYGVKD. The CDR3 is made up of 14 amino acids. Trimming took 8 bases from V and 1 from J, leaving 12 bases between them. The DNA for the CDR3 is TGTGCCATCCAACGGGGGACATCCTACAATGAGCAGTTCTTC. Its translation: CAIQRGTSYNEQFF.

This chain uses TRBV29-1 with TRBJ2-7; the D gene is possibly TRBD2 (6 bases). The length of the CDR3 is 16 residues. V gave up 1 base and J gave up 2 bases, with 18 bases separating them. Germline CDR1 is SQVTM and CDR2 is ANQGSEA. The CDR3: CSVEGWFGGLPYEQYF. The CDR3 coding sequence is TGCAGCGTTGAAGGGTGGTTCGGGGGATTGCCCTACGAGCAGTACTTC.

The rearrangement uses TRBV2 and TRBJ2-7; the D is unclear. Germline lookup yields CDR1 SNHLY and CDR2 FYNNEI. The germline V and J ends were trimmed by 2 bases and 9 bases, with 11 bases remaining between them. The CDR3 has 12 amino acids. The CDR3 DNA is TGTGCCAGCAGTGAAACAGTCCTACGGCAGTACTTC. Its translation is CASSETVLRQYF.

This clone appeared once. The CDR3 here is CASGPGDEQYF. The CDR3 DNA follows: TGTGCCAGCGGGCCAGGGGACGAGCAGTACTTC. The chain has TRBV7-9 and TRBJ2-7; D might be TRBD1 (6 bases). CDR1 SEHNR and CDR2 FQNEAQ come from the germline V gene (reference sequence). The CDR3 totals 11 residues. Trimming shortened V by 8 bases and J by 5 bases, and 10 bases separated the two germline ends. The full variable domain, rest sourced from reference TRBV7-9 and TRBJ2-7, is DTGVSQNPRHKITKRGQNVTFRCDPISEHNRLYWYRQTLGQGPEFLTYFQNEAQLEKSRLLSDRFSAERPKGSFSTLEIQRTEQGDSAMYLCASGPGDEQYFGPGTRLTVT.

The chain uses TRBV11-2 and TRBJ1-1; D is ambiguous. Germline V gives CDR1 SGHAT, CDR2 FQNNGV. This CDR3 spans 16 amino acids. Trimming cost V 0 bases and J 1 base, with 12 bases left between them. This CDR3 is CASSLDLGYQNTEAFF. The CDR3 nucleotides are TGTGCCAGCAGCTTAGATCTGGGATATCAGAACACTGAAGCTTTCTTT.

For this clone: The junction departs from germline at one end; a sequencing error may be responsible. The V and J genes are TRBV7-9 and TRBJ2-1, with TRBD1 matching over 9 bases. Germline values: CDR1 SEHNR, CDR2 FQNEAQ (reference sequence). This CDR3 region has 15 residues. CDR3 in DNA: TGTGCCTGCAGGGACTACCGGGACAGGGAGAATGAGCAGTTCTTC. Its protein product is CACRDYRDRENEQFF.

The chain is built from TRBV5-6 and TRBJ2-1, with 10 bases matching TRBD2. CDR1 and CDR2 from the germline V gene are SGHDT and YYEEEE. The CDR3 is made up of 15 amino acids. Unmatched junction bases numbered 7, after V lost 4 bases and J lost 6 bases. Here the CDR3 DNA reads TGTGCCAGCAGCCCCTCCGGGACTAGCGCCAATGAGCAGTTCTTC. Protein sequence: CASSPSGTSANEQFF. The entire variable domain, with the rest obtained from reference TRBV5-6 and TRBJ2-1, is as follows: DAGVTQSPTHLIKTRGQQVTLRCSPKSGHDTVSWYQQALGQGPQFIFQYYEEEERQRGNFPDRFSGHQFPNYSSELNVNALLLGDSALYLCASSPSGTSANEQFFGPGTRLTVL.